Listed below are T cell receptor beta chains from one sample, sequenced in a study of human T cells and chemical hapten exposure. MiXCR, applied by TCRdb to the 5' RACE reads, yields one record per CDR3 protein. The sample has about 140,000 distinct CDR3 sequences; around 4% are singletons. The receptors here all came from a female donor in good health. Each CDR3 is given with its conserved first and last residue. Each record gives: V gene, J gene, CDR3 protein.

>TRBV5-5|TRBJ2-5
CASGTTGRGETQYF
>TRBV25-1|TRBJ2-3
CATVKGQRTDTQYF
>TRBV5-5|TRBJ2-3
CASSPPRLAPDTQYF
>TRBV28|TRBJ2-7
CASSTDSYEQYF
>TRBV11-2|TRBJ2-7
CASSPGRGLHEQYF
>TRBV14|TRBJ2-3
CASSQATFYTTDTQYF
>TRBV29-1|TRBJ2-1
CSVAGRSSYNEQFF
>TRBV5-1|TRBJ2-3
CASSWAEDTQYF
>TRBV18|TRBJ2-7
CASSLDRAGVQYF
>TRBV20-1|TRBJ2-3
CSAKWTTNTDTQYF
>TRBV20-1|TRBJ2-7
CSAMRGDEQYF
>TRBV7-2|TRBJ2-7
CASSSRTGSVEQYF
>TRBV7-2|TRBJ2-7
CASQRRSSYEQYF
>TRBV6-2/TRBV6-3|TRBJ1-2
CASRPQGMDGYTF
>TRBV28|TRBJ2-1
CASSFRTALTYNEQFF
>TRBV12-3/TRBV12-4|TRBJ1-4
CASSPQKGGLTNEKLFF